This T cell receptor beta chain was observed in a study of blood T cell repertoires in COVID-19. Study overall: Acute-phase and convalescent COVID-19 samples originated in the United States, Italy and Spain. From T cells, B-cell-depleted T cells, or PBMCs came the material, which was cDNA or gDNA.

Original handling: The authors estimated nucleated cell counts from reference gene primer amplification. Profiled with immunoSEQ multiplex PCR; TCRdb holds only in-frame clones, not every one. V and J calls and clone size are given by that table; D and trimming were obtained from the DNA. The data show roughly 250,000 clones, 81% seen once. This clone was recorded once. V lost 1 base and J 5 bases, leaving 17 bases between the germline ends. The CDR3 is made up of 16 amino acids. Germline lookup yields CDR1 LGHDT and CDR2 YNNKEL (reference sequence). Sequencing was carried out using peripheral blood. The chain is built from TRBV3-1 (or the pseudogene TRBV3-2) and TRBJ1-2, with a possible D match to TRBD1 (6 bases). This receptor was taken from a woman aged 60-70 years with active or convalescent COVID-19. CDR3: CASSQASTGLRYGYTF. The CDR3 DNA reads TGTGCCAGCAGCCAAGCCTCAACAGGGTTAAGGTATGGCTACACCTTC.